A selection of T cell receptor beta chains follows, all from one sample in a study of cytomegalovirus exposure and HLA in healthy donors. TCRdb's table, derived via immunoSEQ multiplex PCR, lists solely in-frame clones and lacks some. The table lists about 190,000 clones, around four fifths of them singletons, with approximately 0.8% in the top ten. The sequenced sample was PBMCs. These receptors originate from a woman aged 18-30 years in good health and CMV-seronegative. CDR3s include the opening cysteine and the closing phenylalanine or tryptophan. D genes are given only for firm matches. Clone size appears in some rows only: once, few, many, or a class for an expanded clone.

d_gene	v_gene	j_gene	abundance	len	CDR3nt	CDR3aa
TRBD1	TRBV6-5	TRBJ2-5	-	13	TGTGCCAGCAGTCCGACAGGGCGGGAGACCCAGTACTTC	CASSPTGRETQYF
TRBD1	TRBV9	TRBJ2-5	-	15	TGTGCCAGCAGCGTAGCTGGGACAGTAGAAGAGACCCAGTACTTC	CASSVAGTVEETQYF
-	TRBV20-1	TRBJ2-1	-	10	TGCAGTGCTAGCCGTAGCGAGCAGTTCTTC	CSASRSEQFF
TRBD1	TRBV6-1	TRBJ2-7	-	14	TGTGCCAGCAGTATGAGACAGGGGGCTGGGGAGCAGTACTTC	CASSMRQGAGEQYF
-	TRBV27	TRBJ2-7	-	16	TGTGCCAGCACCTCATTCATCGGCCCCGGTCGGGACGAGCAGTACTTC	CASTSFIGPGRDEQYF
-	TRBV23-1	TRBJ2-7	-	14	TGCGCCAGCAGTCCACTGGACAGACCCTACGAGCAGTACTTC	CASSPLDRPYEQYF
TRBD1	TRBV19	TRBJ1-1	few	15	TGTGCCAGTAGTGGACGACAGGGTGTGAACACTGAAGCTTTCTTT	CASSGRQGVNTEAFF
-	TRBV30	TRBJ1-2	-	11	TGTGCCTGGAGCCAAGGGGATGGCTACACCTTC	CAWSQGDGYTF
TRBD2	TRBV6-5	TRBJ2-2	once	15	TGTGCCAGCAGTTACGAGGCGGGAGGAAGCGGGGAGCTGTTTTTT	CASSYEAGGSGELFF
TRBD1	TRBV6-1	TRBJ2-7	once	15	TGTGCCAGCAGTTCCGCCGGGACAGAAAAAAGCGAGCAGTACTTC	CASSSAGTEKSEQYF
-	TRBV7-9	TRBJ2-5	-	16	TGTGCCAGCAGCCCAGGGGATTTGGGGGTCCAAGAGACCCAGTACTTC	CASSPGDLGVQETQYF
TRBD1	TRBV27	TRBJ2-7	-	14	TGTGCCAGCAGTGAGGACAGGGACGGATACGAGCAGTACTTC	CASSEDRDGYEQYF
TRBD1	TRBV18	TRBJ2-6	once	17	TGTGCCAGCTCACCACTAGGGGGCGCGTCTGGGGCCAACGTCCTGACTTTC	CASSPLGGASGANVLTF
-	TRBV14	TRBJ2-1	-	15	TGTGCCAGCAGCCAAGCTGTGCTAGGTGTCGATGAGCAGTTCTTC	CASSQAVLGVDEQFF
-	TRBV18	TRBJ1-1	-	13	TGTGCCAGCTCACCCCTCGGGAACACTGAAGCTTTCTTT	CASSPLGNTEAFF
-	TRBV15	TRBJ1-1	-	15	TGTGCCACCAGCAGGCAAAAAGAGGGAGGCACTGAAGCTTTCTTT	CATSRQKEGGTEAFF
-	TRBV19	TRBJ2-1	-	14	TGTGCCAGTAGTAATCCTAGCGTCTACAATGAGCAGTTCTTC	CASSNPSVYNEQFF
-	TRBV2	TRBJ2-7	-	11	TGTGCCAGCAGTGTTTACAACGAGCAGTACTTC	CASSVYNEQYF
TRBD1	TRBV6-1	TRBJ1-2	-	14	TGTGCCAGCAGAGACGGGACAGCCAGCTATGGCTACACCTTC	CASRDGTASYGYTF
TRBD2	TRBV6-1	TRBJ2-7	-	15	TGTGCCAGCAGCCCGCCTGGGGGGGTACGGTACGAGCAGTACTTC	CASSPPGGVRYEQYF
-	TRBV28	TRBJ2-1	-	15	TGTGCCAGCAGTTTGGTAGCGTCTTCCTACAATGAGCAGTTCTTC	CASSLVASSYNEQFF
TRBD2	TRBV5-1	TRBJ2-1	-	15	TGCGCCAGCAGCTCTAGCGGGAGGGCCCGGGATGAGCAGTTCTTC	CASSSSGRARDEQFF